These 5 T cell receptor beta chains were all obtained from the same sample, sequenced in a study of PD-1 blockade in classical Hodgkin lymphoma. Assay used: immunoSEQ multiplex PCR; TCRdb lists only in-frame clones, some missing. The sample contains about 45,000 clones, around 72% of which appear only once. Patients all relapsed after autologous stem cell transplantation, and there was variation in brentuximab vedotin exposure. The material sequenced was peripheral blood mononuclear cells (PBMCs), taken before the second cycle of nivolumab. These receptors were taken from a human donor with classical Hodgkin lymphoma.

By sample share, this clone is medium-sized. V and J are TRBV2 and TRBJ1-2, with unresolved D. CDR3 length: 16 residues. The germline gives CDR1 SNHLY, CDR2 FYNNEI. Trimming removed 7 bases at V and 0 bases at J, with 18 bases between. The CDR3: CASMKGGGLTNYGYTF. The DNA for the CDR3 is TGTGCCAGCATGAAAGGTGGTGGACTTACTAACTATGGCTACACCTTC.

This clone was seen once. J is TRBJ1-3 and V is TRBV14; 7 nucleotides align to TRBD1. J lost 0 bases, V lost 5 bases, and 7 bases had no gene match. Germline CDR1 SGHDN, CDR2 FVKESK. The CDR3 covers 16 residues. The CDR3 region is CASSRTGGASGNTIYF. CDR3 in DNA: TGTGCCAGCAGCAGGACAGGAGGGGCCTCTGGAAACACCATATATTTT.

This clone was recorded once. This chain uses TRBV9 with TRBJ1-1; 10 nucleotides align to TRBD1. Germline trimming cut 3 bases from V and 5 bases from J; bases unmatched to any gene: 7. Germline CDR1 and CDR2: SGDLS and YYNGEE. CDR3 size: 15 residues. The CDR3 sequence: CASSEVTGGTTEAFF. The CDR3 bases are TGTGCCAGCAGCGAAGTGACAGGGGGCACAACTGAAGCTTTCTTT.

The chain uses TRBV7-2 and TRBJ1-1; 9 bases agree with TRBD1. CDR1 is SGHTA, CDR2 FQGNSA, per germline. The CDR3 length is 14 residues. Trimming at V came to 5 bases and at J to 6 bases, leaving 7 bases not matched to a gene. CDR3 residues: CASSIGQGSAEAFF. In nucleotides, the CDR3 is TGTGCCAGCAGCATCGGACAGGGGTCCGCTGAAGCTTTCTTT. Together with reference TRBV7-2 and TRBJ1-1, the CDR3 gives the full variable domain: GAGVSQSPSNKVTEKGKDVELRCDPISGHTALYWYRQSLGQGLEFLIYFQGNSAPDKSGLPSDRFSAERTGGSVSTLTIQRTQQEDSAVYLCASSIGQGSAEAFFGQGTRLTVV.

The chain is built from TRBV7-8 and TRBJ1-2; 7 positions agree with TRBD1. This CDR3 spans 16 amino acids. The V segment lost 5 bases and the J segment 6 bases; nucleotides outside the gene matches: 15. Germline V lookup: CDR1 SGHVS, CDR2 FQNEAQ. The CDR3 region has the DNA TGTGCCAGCAGCCTCTCCCAGACAGGGATGGAGAATGGCTACACCTTC. Protein sequence: CASSLSQTGMENGYTF.